One and the same sample provided the 18 T cell receptor beta chains below, sequenced in a study of yellow fever vaccine responses in identical twins. Each CDR3 protein is one row after TCRdb ran MiXCR on the RT-PCR reads. Here the sample spans around 16,000 distinct CDR3 sequences, roughly 80% being singletons. The specimen was T cells from blood (PBMCs), unsorted or a sorted subset (not recorded which), collected before or after yellow fever vaccination (not recorded which). These receptors all come from a woman aged 18-29 years who received the yellow fever vaccine.

The rearrangement uses TRBV28 and TRBJ1-1; TRBD1 might be the D (6 bases). The CDR3 totals 17 residues. Germline V gene sequence: CDR1 MDHEN, CDR2 SYDVKM. Trimming removed 8 bases at V and 4 bases at J, with 26 bases between. CDR3 protein: CASQEAGASRGSTEAFF. For the CDR3, the DNA is TGTGCCAGCCAGGAGGCGGGGGCTTCGCGGGGTAGCACTGAAGCTTTCTTT.

This clonotype was observed a single time. V is TRBV6-2 or TRBV6-3 and J is TRBJ2-2, with D possibly matching TRBD2 (6 bases). The CDR3 covers 14 residues. The germline V gene encodes CDR1 MNHEY and CDR2 SVGEGT. V was clipped by 5 bases and J by 8 bases, with 15 bases between them. CDR3 in amino acids: CASSQGLLPGELFF. The CDR3 nucleotides are TGTGCCAGCAGTCAGGGACTTCTTCCGGGGGAGCTGTTTTTT.

The V gene is TRBV4-3, the J gene TRBJ1-2, with 7 bases matching TRBD1. Trimming at V came to 0 bases and at J to 3 bases, leaving 7 bases not matched to a gene. Germline CDR1 LGHNA, CDR2 YSLEER. This CDR3 spans 16 amino acids. The CDR3: CASSQDLGDRDYGYTF. In DNA, the CDR3 is TGCGCCAGCAGCCAAGACTTGGGCGACAGGGACTATGGCTACACCTTC.

The V gene is TRBV6-1, the J gene TRBJ2-4; weak D call: TRBD1 (6 bases). This CDR3 has 18 residues. Trimming removed 7 bases from V and 0 bases from J, with 22 bases in between. Germline V lookup: CDR1 MNHNS, CDR2 SASEGT. DNA for the CDR3: TGTGCCAGCACAACAGGGCTAGCCGAGAAGCTAGCCAAAAACATTCAGTACTTC. As protein: CASTTGLAEKLAKNIQYF.

The rearrangement joins TRBV6-1 to TRBJ2-7; 10 bases align to TRBD1. J was trimmed by 6 bases and V by 4 bases; bases with no gene match: 12. The CDR3 has 16 amino acids. The V gene's germline CDR1 is MNHNS and CDR2 SASEGT. CDR3 bases: TGTGCCAGCAGTGCCCGCTCCGGGACAGGGGCTTCCGAGCAGTACTTC. It specifies CASSARSGTGASEQYF.

The chain combines TRBV6-2 or TRBV6-3 with TRBJ2-7; 9 nucleotides align to TRBD1. Germline-derived CDR1 and CDR2 are MNHEY and SVGEGT. V trimming: 2 bases; J trimming: 4 bases; junction bases outside the gene matches: 9. The CDR3 sequence is 16 residues long. CDR3 bases: TGTGCCAGCAGTTACAACCGGGACAGGGTTCCATACGAGCAGTACTTC. It translates to CASSYNRDRVPYEQYF.

This clonotype has more than one count but fewer than ten. The chain couples TRBV4-2 to TRBJ2-1; D might be TRBD1 (5 bases). V shed 1 base and J shed 10 bases, with 17 bases lying between them. Germline CDR1 LGHNA, CDR2 YNFKEQ. This CDR3 spans 15 amino acids. CDR3 nucleotides: TGTGCCAGCAGCCAAGTGGCAGGGCTGGGGCAAGAGCAGTTCTTC. Protein product: CASSQVAGLGQEQFF.

The chain combines TRBV4-1 with TRBJ2-3; 10 nucleotides align to TRBD2. Germline CDR1 reads MGHRA; CDR2 reads YSYEKL. V was pared by 1 base and J by 2 bases, with 3 bases of the junction left unmatched. The CDR3 length is 16 residues. The CDR3 spells CASSQVSGGSTDTQYF. CDR3 nucleotides: TGCGCCAGCAGCCAAGTTAGCGGGGGGTCCACAGATACGCAGTATTTT.

The CDR3 reads CATSTEPSNQPQHF. The CDR3 DNA reads as TGTGCCACCTCGACAGAGCCCTCAAATCAGCCCCAGCATTTT. This chain joins TRBV2 and TRBJ1-5, with a weak D call TRBD1 (5 bases). The germline gives CDR1 SNHLY, CDR2 FYNNEI. The CDR3 has 14 residues. Trimming shortened V by 10 bases and J by 4 bases, and 17 bases separated the two germline ends.

The chain recombines TRBV28 with TRBJ1-6; no clear D. V shed 5 bases and J shed 7 bases, with 9 bases lying between them. The CDR3 consists of 13 residues. CDR1 and CDR2 from the germline V gene are MDHEN and SYDVKM. CDR3 nucleotides: TGTGCCAGCAGTCCCAAGTTAAATTCACCCCTCCACTTT. It yields the protein CASSPKLNSPLHF. The variable domain in full, completed from reference TRBV28 and TRBJ1-6, reads DVKVTQSSRYLVKRTGEKVFLECVQDMDHENMFWYRQDPGLGLRLIYFSYDVKMKEKGDIPEGYSVSREKKERFSLILESASTNQTSMYLCASSPKLNSPLHFGNGTRLTVT.

The chain employs TRBV18 and TRBJ1-1; D call uncertain. This CDR3 contains 15 residues. Trimming removed 5 bases at V and 3 bases at J, with 16 bases between. Germline CDR1 and CDR2: KGHSH and LQKENI. CDR3 in DNA: TGTGCCAGCTCATTAACAGCTGCCACGGACACTGAAGCTTTCTTT. Protein product: CASSLTAATDTEAFF.

The count of this clonotype is one. The V call is TRBV20-1, the J call TRBJ1-2; 7 nucleotides agree with TRBD1. Germline V gives CDR1 DFQATT, CDR2 SNEGSKA (reference sequence). Losses at the gene ends were 1 base for V and 2 bases for J; bases not matched to a gene: 13. The CDR3 has 17 residues. CDR3 region: CSARGTDSGQANYGYTF. DNA of the CDR3: TGCAGTGCTAGAGGAACCGATTCCGGACAGGCGAACTATGGCTACACCTTC.

The rearrangement links TRBV11-3 to TRBJ2-7, with a weak D call TRBD2 (5 bases). This CDR3 is 15 amino acids long. Trimming shortened V by 4 bases and J by 0 bases, and 13 bases separated the two germline ends. CDR1 and CDR2 (germline): SGHNT, YENEEA. CDR3 bases: TGTGCCAGCAGCTCCCCGGCAGACTACTCCTACGAGCAGTACTTC. This translates into CASSSPADYSYEQYF.

The rearrangement links TRBV12-3 or TRBV12-4 to TRBJ2-7; D gene ambiguous. The V end was cut by 5 bases, the J end by 2 bases, with 10 bases between. The CDR3 contains 13 residues. CDR3 sequence (DNA): TGTGCCAGCAGTCGGCCGGCGACCTACGAGCAGTACTTC. As protein: CASSRPATYEQYF.

This chain joins TRBV20-1 and TRBJ2-7, with D possibly TRBD1 on 6 matching bases. The CDR3 is 12 residues long. The V and J ends lost 5 bases and 2 bases respectively, with 10 bases between them. Germline lookup yields CDR1 DFQATT and CDR2 SNEGSKA (reference sequence). The DNA for the CDR3 is TGCAGTGCTCGGGACAACGCCTACGAGCAGTACTTC. Protein: CSARDNAYEQYF.

The chain combines TRBV5-4 with TRBJ2-7; D remains unclear. This CDR3 has 13 amino acids. Germline CDR1 SGHNT, CDR2 YYREEE (reference sequence). Deletions cut 4 bases from V and 1 base from J, with 9 bases between. The CDR3 bases are TGTGCCAGCAGCAAGGACGGTTCCTACGAGCAGTACTTC. Protein product: CASSKDGSYEQYF.

This clonotype appeared once. This chain connects TRBV4-1 to TRBJ2-7; 8 nucleotides align to TRBD1. Per the germline V gene, CDR1 is MGHRA and CDR2 is YSYEKL. The CDR3 covers 14 residues. V shed 1 base and J 1 base; nucleotides not matched to a gene: 0. This CDR3 is CASSQGQGSYEQYF. As DNA, the CDR3 is TGCGCCAGCAGCCAAGGACAGGGGTCCTACGAGCAGTACTTC.

This clonotype was seen just once. The V call is TRBV29-1, the J call TRBJ2-1; D is perhaps TRBD2 (5 bases). The germline V gene encodes CDR1 SQVTM and CDR2 ANQGSEA. Trimming took off 5 bases at V and 10 bases at J, with 12 bases between the two ends. The CDR3 spans 11 residues. CDR3 DNA sequence: TGCAGCGTTCCCACTAGTGGAGAGCAGTTCTTC. It yields the protein CSVPTSGEQFF.